This TCR beta chain derives from a study of T cell changes during pregnancy in multiple sclerosis. The data were produced by immunoSEQ multiplex PCR, yet TCRdb's version contains in-frame clones alone and is incomplete. The sample holds 60,000 to 65,000 clones, around 92% seen once. CDR3 length: 16 residues. V dropped 0 bases and J dropped 4; count of bases not matched to a gene: 5. Germline V CDR1 and CDR2: KGHSH, LQKENI. The J gene is TRBJ2-7, the V gene TRBV18, with 11 positions matching TRBD1. This clonotype was obtained from a female donor with multiple sclerosis, enrolled in a pregnancy study. Sequencing was performed on peripheral blood, taken in the first trimester of pregnancy. The CDR3 sequence: CASSPPGTGGGYEQYF. The CDR3 region has the DNA TGTGCCAGCTCACCACCCGGGACAGGGGGTGGGTACGAGCAGTACTTC.